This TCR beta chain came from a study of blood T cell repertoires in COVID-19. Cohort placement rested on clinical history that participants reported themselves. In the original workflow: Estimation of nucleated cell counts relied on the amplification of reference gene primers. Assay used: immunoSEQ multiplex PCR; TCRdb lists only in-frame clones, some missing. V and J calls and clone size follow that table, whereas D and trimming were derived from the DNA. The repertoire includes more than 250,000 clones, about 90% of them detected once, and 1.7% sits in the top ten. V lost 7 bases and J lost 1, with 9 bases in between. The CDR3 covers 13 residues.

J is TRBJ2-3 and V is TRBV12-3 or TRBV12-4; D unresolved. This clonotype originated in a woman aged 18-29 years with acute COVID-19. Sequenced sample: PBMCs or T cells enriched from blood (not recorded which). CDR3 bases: TGTGCCAGCACCCTCCTCCGCACAGATACGCAGTATTTT. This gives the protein CASTLLRTDTQYF.